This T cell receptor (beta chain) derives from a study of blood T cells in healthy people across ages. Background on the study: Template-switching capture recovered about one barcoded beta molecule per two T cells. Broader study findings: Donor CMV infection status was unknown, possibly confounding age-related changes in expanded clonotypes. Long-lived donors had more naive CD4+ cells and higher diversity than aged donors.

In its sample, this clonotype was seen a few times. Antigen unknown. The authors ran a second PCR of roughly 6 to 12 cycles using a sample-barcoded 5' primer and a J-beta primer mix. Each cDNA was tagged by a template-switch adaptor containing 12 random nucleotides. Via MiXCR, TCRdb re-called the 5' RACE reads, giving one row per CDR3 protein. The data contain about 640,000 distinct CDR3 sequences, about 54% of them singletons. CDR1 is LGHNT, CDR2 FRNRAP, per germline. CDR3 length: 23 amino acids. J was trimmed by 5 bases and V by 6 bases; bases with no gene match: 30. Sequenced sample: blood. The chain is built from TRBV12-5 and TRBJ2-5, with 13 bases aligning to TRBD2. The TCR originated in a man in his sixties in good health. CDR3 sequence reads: CASGRFAPNRLAGGLGSLETQYF. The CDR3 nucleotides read TGTGCTAGTGGCCGGTTTGCCCCGAATCGACTAGCGGGGGGCCTTGGATCTTTGGAGACCCAGTACTTC.